A selection of T cell receptor beta chains follows, all from one sample in a study of T cells in Graves' hyperthyroidism and ophthalmopathy. One entry per CDR3 protein, called by TCRdb with MiXCR from the multiplex PCR reads. The data hold roughly 380,000 distinct CDR3 sequences, with 19% observed a single time. Sequencing used blood. Source of these receptors: a woman aged 18-30 years with Graves' hyperthyroidism. Both conserved end residues are part of each CDR3. A D gene is named only where the DNA matches it firmly. Clone size is not always given. Where it is, it says once, few, many or a class for expanded clones.

v_call	j_call	clone_size	d_call	cdr3_aa	cdr3_nt
TRBV24-1	TRBJ2-2	many	NA	CATSDAAGQNTGELFF	TGTGCCACCAGTGACGCCGCGGGACAAAACACCGGGGAGCTGTTTTTT
TRBV18	TRBJ2-7	many	NA	CASSSSSYSYEQYF	TGTGCCAGCTCATCTTCTTCTTATTCCTACGAGCAGTACTTC
TRBV9	TRBJ2-7	NA	TRBD2	CASSVYGGEVDEQYF	TGTGCCAGCAGCGTTTACGGGGGGGAGGTTGACGAGCAGTACTTC
TRBV2	TRBJ1-2	many	NA	CASRVQQGNGYTF	TGTGCCAGCAGGGTGCAACAGGGAAATGGCTACACCTTC
TRBV6-2/TRBV6-3	TRBJ1-2	many	TRBD1	CANLPRQGANYGYTF	TGTGCCAACCTTCCCAGACAGGGGGCTAACTATGGCTACACCTTC
TRBV24-1	TRBJ2-2	many	TRBD2	CATSDFGLAGGSTGELFF	TGTGCCACCAGTGATTTTGGACTTGCGGGGGGTTCCACCGGGGAGCTGTTTTTT
TRBV11-3	TRBJ2-2	many	NA	CASRGGPRNTGELFF	TGTGCCAGCAGAGGTGGACCTAGAAACACCGGGGAGCTGTTTTTT
TRBV12-3/TRBV12-4	TRBJ2-7	NA	NA	CASSFGKTYEQYF	TGTGCCAGCAGTTTCGGCAAGACCTACGAGCAGTACTTC
TRBV6-5	TRBJ2-7	once	TRBD2	CASSSGGGARDEQYF	TGTGCCAGCAGTTCGGGCGGGGGGGCCCGAGACGAGCAGTACTTC
TRBV4-2	TRBJ1-1	few	TRBD1	CASSQAPGGTEAFF	TGTGCCAGCAGCCAAGCTCCAGGGGGGACTGAAGCTTTCTTT
TRBV28	TRBJ2-5	many	NA	CASSRGPFGTQETQYF	TGTGCCAGCAGTAGGGGCCCCTTTGGGACGCAAGAGACCCAGTACTTC
TRBV5-1	TRBJ2-7	many	TRBD2	CASSLGLAGGYEQYF	TGCGCCAGCAGCCTTGGACTAGCGGGGGGCTACGAGCAGTACTTC
TRBV4-1	TRBJ2-2	NA	NA	CASSQGPTGELFF	TGCGCCAGCAGCCAAGGGCCGACCGGGGAGCTGTTTTTT
TRBV11-2	TRBJ2-5	many	TRBD2	CASRQSGRETQYF	TGTGCCAGCAGGCAATCCGGGAGGGAGACCCAGTACTTC
TRBV6-1	TRBJ2-5	few	NA	CASSETAYQETQYF	TGTGCCAGCAGTGAGACAGCGTACCAAGAGACCCAGTACTTC
TRBV27	TRBJ1-1	many	NA	CASSITRTGRAFF	TGTGCCAGCAGTATTACAAGGACCGGCAGAGCTTTCTTT
TRBV24-1	TRBJ1-5	many	NA	CATSGDEGVTPQHF	TGTGCCACCAGTGGGGACGAGGGGGTGACGCCCCAGCATTTT
TRBV7-9	TRBJ2-5	NA	TRBD1	CASTHRDRGKETQYF	TGTGCCAGCACTCACAGGGACAGGGGGAAAGAGACCCAGTACTTC
TRBV7-9	TRBJ1-2	few	NA	CASSLGSTAGYGYTF	TGTGCCAGCAGCTTAGGGTCTACCGCGGGCTATGGCTACACCTTC
TRBV6-5	TRBJ1-3	many	NA	CASSYSTIPSGNTIYF	TGTGCCAGCAGTTACTCGACTATTCCCTCTGGAAACACCATATATTTT
TRBV20-1	TRBJ1-1	many	TRBD1	CSAKTGTAPTEAFF	TGCAGTGCTAAAACCGGGACAGCGCCCACTGAAGCTTTCTTT
TRBV6-2/TRBV6-3	TRBJ1-2	many	NA	CASSLGTFSALLF	TGTGCCAGCAGCCTTGGGACCTTTTCCGCGCTGCTCTTC
TRBV28	TRBJ1-2	many	NA	CASSLVGGEYGYTF	TGTGCCAGCAGCCTAGTGGGGGGCGAGTATGGCTACACCTTC
TRBV18	TRBJ2-5	NA	NA	CASSPRRGETQYF	TGTGCCAGCTCACCACGTAGGGGTGAGACCCAGTACTTC
TRBV12-3/TRBV12-4	TRBJ2-2	many	NA	CASSPRRGTGELFF	TGTGCCAGCAGCCCGCGTCGGGGCACCGGGGAGCTGTTTTTT
TRBV2	TRBJ1-2	many	TRBD1	CASSEPRTGTDYTF	TGTGCCAGCAGTGAGCCAAGGACAGGGACCGACTACACCTTC
TRBV6-5	TRBJ1-1	NA	NA	CASSSGQGAFF	TGTGCCAGCAGTTCGGGTCAAGGGGCTTTCTTT
TRBV28	TRBJ1-1	NA	NA	CASSILQGRATEAFF	TGTGCCAGTTCTATCCTTCAGGGTAGGGCCACTGAAGCTTTCTTT
TRBV12-3/TRBV12-4	TRBJ2-2	NA	NA	CASRPTGTGELFF	TGTGCCAGCAGACCAACAGGGACCGGGGAGCTGTTTTTT